This T cell receptor beta chain originates from a study of blood T cell repertoires in COVID-19. For the study at large: T cells, B-cell-depleted T cells, or PBMCs provided the cDNA or gDNA that served as material.

The length of the CDR3 is 15 residues. V lost 4 bases, J lost 1 base, and 3 bases stayed unmatched. Germline V gene sequence: CDR1 LGHNA, CDR2 YSLEER. The protocol was immunoSEQ multiplex PCR, while the TCRdb copy is restricted to in-frame clones and leaves out a portion. The sample includes about 240,000 clones, nearly 90% of them seen just once. Sequenced input: peripheral blood. The origin of this receptor is a woman in her twenties or thirties with acute or convalescent COVID-19. The rearrangement links TRBV4-3 to TRBJ2-7; 11 bases line up with TRBD2. CDR3 sequence: CASSLGTSGSYEQYF. The CDR3 DNA reads as TGCGCCAGCAGCCTAGGGACTAGCGGTTCCTACGAGCAGTACTTC.